The sequence of this TCR beta chain was determined in a study of T cells expressing NK-cell markers. Looked up from germline, CDR1 is SGHRS and CDR2 is YFSETQ. CDR3 length: 16 residues. TCRdb reprocessed the 5' RACE reads and stores each CDR3 protein as one record, lacking DNA. The sample has 130,000 to 150,000 distinct CDR3 sequences, and its top ten clones hold around 12%. V is TRBV5-1 and J is TRBJ2-3; TCRdb lists TRBD2, though no DNA is available to test this call. This clonotype originated in a man younger than 30 in good health. The sample taken for sequencing was blood T cells: a sorted CD56 or NKG2C T cell subset, CD4+ or CD8+ T cells, or bulk PBMC T cells (not recorded which). CDR3 loop: CASSQGQGPNTDTQYF.